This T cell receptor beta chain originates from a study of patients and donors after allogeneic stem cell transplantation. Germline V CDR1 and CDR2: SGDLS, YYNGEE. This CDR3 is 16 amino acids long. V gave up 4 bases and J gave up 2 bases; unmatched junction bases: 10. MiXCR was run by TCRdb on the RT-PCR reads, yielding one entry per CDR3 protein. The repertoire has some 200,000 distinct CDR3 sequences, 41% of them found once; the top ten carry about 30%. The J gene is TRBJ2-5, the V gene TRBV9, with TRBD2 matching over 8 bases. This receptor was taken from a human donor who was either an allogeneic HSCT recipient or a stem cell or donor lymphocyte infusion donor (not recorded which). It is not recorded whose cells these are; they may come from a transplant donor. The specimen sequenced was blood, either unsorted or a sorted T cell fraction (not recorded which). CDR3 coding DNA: TGTGCCAGCAGCCCCCGCACCGGGACTAGTCAAGAGACCCAGTACTTC. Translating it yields CASSPRTGTSQETQYF.